The table lists the clone carrying this T cell receptor (beta chain) with a few counts. This sample is drawn from a study of blood T cells in healthy people across ages. It was with a sample-barcoded 5' primer and a J-beta primer mix that a second PCR of about 6 to 12 cycles was run. Paired-end reads containing CDR3 totaled no fewer than 3 million for each sample. MiXCR was run by TCRdb on the 5' RACE reads, yielding one entry per CDR3 protein. The sample shows 450,000 to 650,000 distinct CDR3 sequences, approximately 25% of them seen only once. Healthy individuals of Caucasian origin from Russia, aged about 6 to 95, served as donors. This CDR3 region has 15 residues. Germline CDR1 and CDR2: MNHEY and SMNVEV (reference sequence). The same sample was also used in a study of T cells of mothers and their children.

The V and J genes are TRBV27 and TRBJ2-1; the match to TRBD1 covers 11 bases. The J call is doubtful: the DNA matches TRBJ2-5 better. What was sequenced was blood. This receptor was identified in a boy younger than 18 in good health. The CDR3 sequence: CASSSGTGGTETQYF. The CDR3, as DNA: TGTGCCAGCAGTTCAGGGACAGGGGGGACGGAGACCCAGTACTTC.